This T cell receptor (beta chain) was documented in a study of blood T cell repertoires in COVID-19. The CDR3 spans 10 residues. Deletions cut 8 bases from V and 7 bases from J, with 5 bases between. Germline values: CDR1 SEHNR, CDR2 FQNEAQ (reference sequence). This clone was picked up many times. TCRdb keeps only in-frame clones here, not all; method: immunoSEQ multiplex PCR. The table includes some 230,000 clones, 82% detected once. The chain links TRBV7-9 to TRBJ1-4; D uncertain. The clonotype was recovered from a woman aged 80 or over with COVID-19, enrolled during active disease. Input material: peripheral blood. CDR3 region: CASGGEKLFF. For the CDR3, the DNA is TGTGCCAGCGGCGGTGAAAAACTGTTTTTT.